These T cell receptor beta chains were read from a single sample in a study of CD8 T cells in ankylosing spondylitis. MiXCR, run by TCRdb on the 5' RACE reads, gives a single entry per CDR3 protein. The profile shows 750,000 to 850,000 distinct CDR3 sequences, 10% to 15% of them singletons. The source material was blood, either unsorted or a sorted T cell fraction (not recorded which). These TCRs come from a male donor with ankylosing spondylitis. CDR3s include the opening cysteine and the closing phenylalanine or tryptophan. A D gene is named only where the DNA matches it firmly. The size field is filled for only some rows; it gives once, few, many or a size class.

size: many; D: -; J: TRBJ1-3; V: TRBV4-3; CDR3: CASSQEGGTGFNTIYF; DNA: TGCGCCAGCAGCCAAGAAGGGGGGACGGGGTTTAACACCATATATTTT
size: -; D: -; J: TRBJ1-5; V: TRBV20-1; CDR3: CSARLRVSQPQHF; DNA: TGCAGTGCTAGACTGAGGGTGAGTCAGCCCCAGCATTTT
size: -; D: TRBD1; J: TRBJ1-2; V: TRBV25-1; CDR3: CASRSGGGYTF; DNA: TGTGCCAGCAGATCAGGGGGAGGCTACACCTTC
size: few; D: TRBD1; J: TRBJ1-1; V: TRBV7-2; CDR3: CASSPRAGDREAFF; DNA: TGTGCCAGCAGCCCACGGGCAGGGGACAGGGAAGCTTTCTTT
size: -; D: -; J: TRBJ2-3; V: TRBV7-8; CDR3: CASIRRGRSTDTQYF; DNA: TGTGCCAGCATCCGGAGAGGCAGAAGCACAGATACGCAGTATTTT
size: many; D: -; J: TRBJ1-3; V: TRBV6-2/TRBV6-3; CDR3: CASSYLQARSAGNTIYF; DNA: TGTGCCAGCAGTTACCTCCAGGCAAGGTCGGCTGGAAACACCATATATTTT
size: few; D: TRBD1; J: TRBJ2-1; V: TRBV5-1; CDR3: CASSLPRGPYNEQFF; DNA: TGCGCCAGCAGCTTACCCAGGGGGCCCTACAATGAGCAGTTCTTC
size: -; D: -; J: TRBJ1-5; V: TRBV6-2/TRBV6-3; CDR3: CASSYYSGRQPQHF; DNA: TGTGCCAGCAGTTACTATTCAGGGCGTCAGCCCCAGCATTTT
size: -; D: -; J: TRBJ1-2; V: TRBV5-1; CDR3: CASSLVARVYGYTF; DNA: TGCGCCAGCAGCTTGGTGGCCAGGGTGTATGGCTACACCTTC
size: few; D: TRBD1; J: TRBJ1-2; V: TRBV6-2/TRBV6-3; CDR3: CASSSRTGEDGYTF; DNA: TGTGCCAGCAGTTCCCGGACAGGGGAAGATGGCTACACCTTC
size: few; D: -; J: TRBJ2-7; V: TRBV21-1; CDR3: CASSKITRACGGEQYF; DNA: TGTGCCAGCAGCAAAATTACGAGGGCCTGCGGCGGCGAGCAGTACTTC
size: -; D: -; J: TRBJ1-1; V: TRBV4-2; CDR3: CASNPKGGGTTEAFF; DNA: TGTGCCAGCAACCCTAAGGGTGGGGGGACCACTGAAGCTTTCTTT
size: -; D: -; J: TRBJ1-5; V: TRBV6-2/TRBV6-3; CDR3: CASSATQGRNQPQHF; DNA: TGTGCCAGCAGCGCTACCCAGGGCCGCAATCAGCCCCAGCATTTT
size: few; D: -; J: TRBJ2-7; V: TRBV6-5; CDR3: CASSYQGLQSGYEQYF; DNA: TGTGCCAGCAGTTACCAGGGACTCCAGTCAGGCTACGAGCAGTACTTC
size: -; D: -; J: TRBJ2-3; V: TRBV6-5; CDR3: CASSFTRASTDTQYF; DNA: TGTGCCAGCAGTTTCACCCGGGCTAGCACAGATACGCAGTATTTT
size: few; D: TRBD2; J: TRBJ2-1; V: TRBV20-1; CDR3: CSAGTSAINEQFF; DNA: TGCAGTGCTGGGACTAGCGCCATCAATGAGCAGTTCTTC
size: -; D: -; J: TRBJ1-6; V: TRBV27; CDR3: CASSLGRDFEPINSPLHF; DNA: TGTGCCAGCAGTTTGGGCAGGGATTTCGAACCAATCAATTCACCCCTCCACTTT
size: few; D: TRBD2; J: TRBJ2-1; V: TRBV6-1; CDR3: CASSTGTTYNEQFF; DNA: TGTGCCAGCAGTACCGGGACTACTTACAATGAGCAGTTCTTC
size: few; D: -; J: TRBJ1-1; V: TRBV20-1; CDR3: CSGGGTEAFF; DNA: TGCAGTGGGGGTGGCACTGAAGCTTTCTTT
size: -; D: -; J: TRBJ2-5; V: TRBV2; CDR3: CASSLDRSYQETQYF; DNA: TGTGCCAGCAGTTTAGACAGGTCGTACCAAGAGACCCAGTACTTC
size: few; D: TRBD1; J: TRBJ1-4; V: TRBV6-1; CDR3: CASSVPRDRPSATNEKLFF; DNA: TGTGCCAGCAGTGTACCCCGGGACAGACCTTCCGCAACTAATGAAAAACTGTTTTTT
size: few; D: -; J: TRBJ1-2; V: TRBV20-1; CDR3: CSALGDYGYTF; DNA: TGCAGCGCCCTGGGGGACTATGGCTACACCTTC
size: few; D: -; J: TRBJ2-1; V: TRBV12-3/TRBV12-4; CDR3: CASSRRQAVYNEQFF; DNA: TGTGCCAGCAGCAGGCGACAGGCTGTATACAATGAGCAGTTCTTC
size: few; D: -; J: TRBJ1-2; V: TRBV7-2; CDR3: CASTIVTGGYTF; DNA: TGTGCCAGCACAATTGTGACAGGCGGCTACACCTTC
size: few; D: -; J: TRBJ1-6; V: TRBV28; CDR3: CASKDIDSPLHF; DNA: TGTGCCAGCAAGGACATAGATTCACCCCTCCACTTT
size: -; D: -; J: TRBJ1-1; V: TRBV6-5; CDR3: CASSYGRGHTEAFF; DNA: TGTGCCAGCAGTTATGGAAGGGGCCACACTGAAGCTTTCTTT
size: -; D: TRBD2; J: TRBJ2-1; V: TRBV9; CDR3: CASSVVAGTTEQFF; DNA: TGTGCCAGCAGCGTAGTCGCAGGGACTACTGAGCAGTTCTTC
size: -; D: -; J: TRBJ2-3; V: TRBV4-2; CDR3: CASSQDHSTDTQYF; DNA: TGTGCCAGCAGCCAAGATCATAGCACAGATACGCAGTATTTT
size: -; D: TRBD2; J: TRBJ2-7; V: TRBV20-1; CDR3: CSARRLAPSSYEQYF; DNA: TGCAGTGCTAGGAGACTAGCGCCGAGCTCCTACGAGCAGTACTTC
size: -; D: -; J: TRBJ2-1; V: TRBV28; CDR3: CASSSLIPSSYNEQFF; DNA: TGTGCCAGCAGTTCTCTAATCCCTAGCTCCTACAATGAGCAGTTCTTC
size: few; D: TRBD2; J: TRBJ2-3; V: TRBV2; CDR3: CASRVGLAGGPLTDTQYF; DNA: TGTGCCAGCAGGGTGGGACTAGCGGGAGGGCCGCTGACAGATACGCAGTATTTT
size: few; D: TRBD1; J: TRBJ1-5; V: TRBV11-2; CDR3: CASSLGTGGPYSNQPQHF; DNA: TGTGCCAGCAGCTTAGGGACAGGGGGCCCTTATAGCAATCAGCCCCAGCATTTT
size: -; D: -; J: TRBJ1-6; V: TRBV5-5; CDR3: CASSLFPLNSPLHF; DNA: TGTGCCAGCAGCTTGTTCCCATTGAATTCACCCCTCCACTTT
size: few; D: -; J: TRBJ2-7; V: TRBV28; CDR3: CASSRDSRGEQYF; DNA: TGTGCCAGCAGCAGGGACTCTCGGGGCGAGCAGTACTTC
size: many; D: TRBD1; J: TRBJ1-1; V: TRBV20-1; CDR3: CSARDFRTGRSTEAFF; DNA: TGCAGTGCTAGAGATTTCCGGACAGGGAGGTCCACTGAAGCTTTCTTT
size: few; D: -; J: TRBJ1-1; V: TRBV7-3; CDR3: CASSLAPSDEAFF; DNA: TGTGCCAGCAGCTTGGCCCCATCGGATGAAGCTTTCTTT
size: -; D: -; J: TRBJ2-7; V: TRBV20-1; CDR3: CSASTAKGTYEQYF; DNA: TGCAGTGCTAGTACGGCTAAGGGGACCTACGAGCAGTACTTC
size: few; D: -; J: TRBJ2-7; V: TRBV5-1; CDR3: CASSLFQGLYEQYF; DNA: TGCGCCAGCAGCTTGTTCCAGGGCCTCTACGAGCAGTACTTC
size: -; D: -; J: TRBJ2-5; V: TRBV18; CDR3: CASSPLADQETQYF; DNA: TGTGCCAGCTCACCACTAGCGGACCAAGAGACCCAGTACTTC
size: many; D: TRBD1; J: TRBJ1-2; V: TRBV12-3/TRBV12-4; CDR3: CASRNRDRDYGYTF; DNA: TGTGCCAGCAGAAACCGGGACAGGGACTATGGCTACACCTTC
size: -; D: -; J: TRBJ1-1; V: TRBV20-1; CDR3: CSARPDIYTEAFF; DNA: TGCAGTGCCAGGCCGGACATTTACACTGAAGCTTTCTTT
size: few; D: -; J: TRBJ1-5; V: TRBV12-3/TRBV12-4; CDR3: CASSENAYSNQPQHF; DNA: TGTGCCAGCAGTGAGAATGCTTATAGCAATCAGCCCCAGCATTTT
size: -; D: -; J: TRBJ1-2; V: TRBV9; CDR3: CASSVGPGTYGYTF; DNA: TGTGCCAGCAGCGTAGGTCCGGGAACCTATGGCTACACCTTC
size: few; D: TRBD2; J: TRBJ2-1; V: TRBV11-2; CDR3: CASRPTSGTYNEQFF; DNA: TGTGCCAGCAGACCGACTAGCGGAACTTACAATGAGCAGTTCTTC
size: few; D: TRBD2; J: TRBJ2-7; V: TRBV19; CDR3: CASSTGGGYSYEQYF; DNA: TGTGCCAGTAGTACTGGCGGGGGATACTCCTACGAGCAGTACTTC
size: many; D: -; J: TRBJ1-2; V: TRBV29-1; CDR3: CSVNGYTF; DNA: TGCAGCGTTAACGGCTACACCTTC
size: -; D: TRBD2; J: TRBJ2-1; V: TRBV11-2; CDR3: CASSLDIAGYYNEQFF; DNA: TGTGCCAGCAGCTTAGACATAGCGGGATACTACAATGAGCAGTTCTTC
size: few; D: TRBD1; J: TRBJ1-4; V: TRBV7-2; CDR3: CASSLLGQPNEKLFF; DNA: TGTGCCAGCAGCTTATTGGGACAGCCTAATGAAAAACTGTTTTTT
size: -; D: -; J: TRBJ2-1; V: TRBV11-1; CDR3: CASSRRGTGSYNEQFF; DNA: TGTGCCAGCAGCCGGCGGGGAACGGGCTCCTACAATGAGCAGTTCTTC
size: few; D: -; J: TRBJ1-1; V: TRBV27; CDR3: CASSWVPLGATEAFF; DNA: TGTGCCAGCAGTTGGGTCCCCCTCGGGGCCACTGAAGCTTTCTTT
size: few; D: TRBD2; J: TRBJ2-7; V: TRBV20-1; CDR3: CSAQAGLSYEQYF; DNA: TGCAGTGCTCAAGCGGGACTCTCCTACGAGCAGTACTTC
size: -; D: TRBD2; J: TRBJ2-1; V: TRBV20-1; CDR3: CSARVLAGGDNEQFF; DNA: TGCAGTGCTCGCGTCTTAGCGGGGGGAGACAATGAGCAGTTCTTC
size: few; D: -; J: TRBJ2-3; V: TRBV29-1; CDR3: CSVYGTGGTDTQYF; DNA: TGCAGCGTATACGGGACGGGAGGCACAGATACGCAGTATTTT
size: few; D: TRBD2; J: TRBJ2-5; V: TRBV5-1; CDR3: CASSKSGVLGETQYF; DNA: TGCGCCAGCAGCAAAAGCGGGGTTTTGGGGGAGACCCAGTACTTC
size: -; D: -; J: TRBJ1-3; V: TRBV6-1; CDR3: CASSATGTRNTIYF; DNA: TGTGCCAGCAGTGCTACAGGGACACGAAACACCATATATTTT
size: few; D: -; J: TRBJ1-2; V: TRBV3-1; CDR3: CASSQGDPKGYGYTF; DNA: TGTGCCAGCAGCCAAGGGGACCCTAAGGGCTATGGCTACACCTTC
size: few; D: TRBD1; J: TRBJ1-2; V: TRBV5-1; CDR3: CASSSPGQGVDGYTF; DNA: TGCGCCAGCAGCTCTCCGGGACAGGGGGTCGATGGCTACACCTTC